This entry is about one TCR beta chain. Its antigen remains unidentified. These data originate in a study of T cells expressing NK-cell markers. About the research overall: Just one sequenced donor of eight was HCMV-seronegative, while seven were seropositive.

General observations from the study: No clear determination of HCMV specificity was made for expanded NKG2C+ T cell clones.

It was by 5'RACE template switching with UMIs that TCR beta cDNA was made. TCRdb re-called the 5' RACE reads and catalogs CDR3 proteins one per entry, DNA excluded. This repertoire includes 300,000 to 500,000 distinct CDR3 sequences. CDR1 is SGHAT, CDR2 FQNNGV, per germline. The CDR3 has 13 amino acids. The material sequenced was blood T cells: a sorted CD56 or NKG2C T cell subset, CD4+ or CD8+ T cells, or bulk PBMC T cells (not recorded which). This clonotype was obtained from a woman aged 45 to 65 in good health. The chain recombines TRBV11-2 with TRBJ2-1. The CDR3 here is CASSYNRWNEQFF.